A selection of T cell receptor beta chains follows, all from one sample in a study of blood T cell repertoires in COVID-19. Assay used: immunoSEQ multiplex PCR; TCRdb lists only in-frame clones, some missing. The sample holds 45,000 to 50,000 clones, over 75% seen once. The sequenced sample consisted of peripheral blood. The origin of the receptors is a woman at least 80 years old with COVID-19, enrolled during active disease. The CDR3 runs from the conserved cysteine through the conserved F or W. Each record gives: CDR3 length, D gene, J gene, clone size, V gene, CDR3 DNA, CDR3 protein. A D gene is named only where the DNA matches it firmly. The listing skips clone size in some rows; elsewhere it reads once, few, many or a size class.

cdr3_length: 19; d_call: NA; j_call: TRBJ1-1; clone_size: NA; v_call: TRBV4-1; cdr3_nt: TGCGCCAGCAGCCAAGGTTTTAAGAGCTATGACTGGGTGAACACTGAAGCTTTCTTT; cdr3_aa: CASSQGFKSYDWVNTEAFF
cdr3_length: 17; d_call: NA; j_call: TRBJ1-2; clone_size: NA; v_call: TRBV7-9; cdr3_nt: TGTGCCAGCAGCAAAGGGGGTCTTTTAGGGGATAACTATGGCTACACCTTC; cdr3_aa: CASSKGGLLGDNYGYTF
cdr3_length: 15; d_call: TRBD2; j_call: TRBJ2-1; clone_size: NA; v_call: TRBV5-1; cdr3_nt: TGCGCCAGCAGCTTAGGCGGGAGCTCCTACAATGAGCAGTTCTTC; cdr3_aa: CASSLGGSSYNEQFF
cdr3_length: 14; d_call: NA; j_call: TRBJ1-6; clone_size: NA; v_call: TRBV25-1; cdr3_nt: TGTGCCAGCAGTGATACAGGGTATTTTTCACCCCTCCACTTT; cdr3_aa: CASSDTGYFSPLHF
cdr3_length: 15; d_call: TRBD1; j_call: TRBJ1-2; clone_size: NA; v_call: TRBV6-5; cdr3_nt: TGTGCCAGCAGTTACTCGAGGGACAGGGGTAATGGCTACACCTTC; cdr3_aa: CASSYSRDRGNGYTF
cdr3_length: 16; d_call: NA; j_call: TRBJ2-2; clone_size: few; v_call: TRBV9; cdr3_nt: TGTGCCAGCAGCTCTAGGTACAGGGAGGGCACCGGGGAGCTGTTTTTT; cdr3_aa: CASSSRYREGTGELFF
cdr3_length: 14; d_call: NA; j_call: TRBJ2-5; clone_size: NA; v_call: TRBV7-8; cdr3_nt: TGTGCCAGCAGCTTAGTCGCTAACCAAGAGACCCAGTACTTC; cdr3_aa: CASSLVANQETQYF
cdr3_length: 13; d_call: TRBD1; j_call: TRBJ2-1; clone_size: once; v_call: TRBV27; cdr3_nt: TGTGCCAGCAGTTCAGACAGGGCCGGTGAGCAGTTCTTC; cdr3_aa: CASSSDRAGEQFF
cdr3_length: 14; d_call: NA; j_call: TRBJ1-1; clone_size: NA; v_call: TRBV6-5; cdr3_nt: TGTGCCAGCAAAGTAACCAGGGTGAACACTGAAGCTTTCTTT; cdr3_aa: CASKVTRVNTEAFF
cdr3_length: 15; d_call: TRBD1; j_call: TRBJ1-4; clone_size: few; v_call: TRBV7-9; cdr3_nt: TGTGCCAGCAGCTTAGCCGGGACAGGGGGTTCAAAACTGTTTTTT; cdr3_aa: CASSLAGTGGSKLFF
cdr3_length: 15; d_call: TRBD2; j_call: TRBJ2-1; clone_size: NA; v_call: TRBV19; cdr3_nt: TGTGCCACCCGAGACATAGCGGGGGCCCAGGGTGAGCAGTTCTTC; cdr3_aa: CATRDIAGAQGEQFF
cdr3_length: 19; d_call: TRBD1; j_call: TRBJ1-5; clone_size: once; v_call: TRBV18; cdr3_nt: TGTGCCAGCTCACGTGGGGGACAGGGAAACCTGAATAGCAATCAGCCCCAGCATTTT; cdr3_aa: CASSRGGQGNLNSNQPQHF
cdr3_length: 16; d_call: TRBD1; j_call: TRBJ1-1; clone_size: NA; v_call: TRBV19; cdr3_nt: TGTGCCAGTAGTATATTAGGGACAGGGCCGGACACTGAAGCTTTCTTT; cdr3_aa: CASSILGTGPDTEAFF
cdr3_length: 15; d_call: TRBD1; j_call: TRBJ1-2; clone_size: NA; v_call: TRBV13; cdr3_nt: TGTGCCAGCAGCCGCAACAGGGGGCTGTTTTATGGCTACACCTTC; cdr3_aa: CASSRNRGLFYGYTF
cdr3_length: 15; d_call: NA; j_call: TRBJ2-7; clone_size: few; v_call: TRBV18; cdr3_nt: TGTGCCAGCTCACCGACCTCAGACAGGACAAACGAGCAGTACTTC; cdr3_aa: CASSPTSDRTNEQYF
cdr3_length: 15; d_call: TRBD1; j_call: TRBJ1-2; clone_size: NA; v_call: TRBV28; cdr3_nt: TGTGCCAGCAGTACATTAAACAGGGGTGGCTATGGCTACACCTTC; cdr3_aa: CASSTLNRGGYGYTF
cdr3_length: 14; d_call: NA; j_call: TRBJ1-3; clone_size: NA; v_call: TRBV7-6; cdr3_nt: TGTGCCAGCAGCTTGGGGGGGACTGGAAACACCATATATTTT; cdr3_aa: CASSLGGTGNTIYF
cdr3_length: 13; d_call: NA; j_call: TRBJ2-1; clone_size: once; v_call: TRBV28; cdr3_nt: TGTGCCATCAAGCGGGTCCACTACAATGAGCAGTTCTTC; cdr3_aa: CAIKRVHYNEQFF
cdr3_length: 17; d_call: TRBD1; j_call: TRBJ2-5; clone_size: NA; v_call: TRBV7-9; cdr3_nt: TGTGCCAGCAGCTTAGGGCAGGGGGTGATAGGGCGAGAGACCCAGTACTTC; cdr3_aa: CASSLGQGVIGRETQYF
cdr3_length: 18; d_call: TRBD1; j_call: TRBJ1-1; clone_size: once; v_call: TRBV16; cdr3_nt: TGTGCCAGCAGCCAGTACGGGACAGGGGTCGAGATGAACACTGAAGCTTTCTTT; cdr3_aa: CASSQYGTGVEMNTEAFF
cdr3_length: 15; d_call: NA; j_call: TRBJ2-7; clone_size: few; v_call: TRBV29-1; cdr3_nt: TGCAGCGTTGGATTCGTCGGACAGACCCCTTGGGAGCAGTACTTC; cdr3_aa: CSVGFVGQTPWEQYF
cdr3_length: 14; d_call: NA; j_call: TRBJ2-5; clone_size: NA; v_call: TRBV5-1; cdr3_nt: TGCGCCAGCAGCCAAAGACAGAACCAAGAGACCCAGTACTTC; cdr3_aa: CASSQRQNQETQYF
cdr3_length: 13; d_call: NA; j_call: TRBJ1-1; clone_size: NA; v_call: TRBV3-1/TRBV3-2; cdr3_nt: TGTGCCAGCTCAGGACAGATGAACACTGAAGCTTTCTTT; cdr3_aa: CASSGQMNTEAFF
cdr3_length: 14; d_call: NA; j_call: TRBJ1-5; clone_size: NA; v_call: TRBV25-1; cdr3_nt: TGTGCCAGCAGCGCCGGGGGGGTGACGCAGCCCCAGCATTTT; cdr3_aa: CASSAGGVTQPQHF
cdr3_length: 15; d_call: TRBD2; j_call: TRBJ2-1; clone_size: NA; v_call: TRBV5-1; cdr3_nt: TGCGCCAGCAGCTCGGGACTAGCGGGCTACAATGAGCAGTTCTTC; cdr3_aa: CASSSGLAGYNEQFF
cdr3_length: 17; d_call: TRBD1; j_call: TRBJ1-4; clone_size: few; v_call: TRBV18; cdr3_nt: TGTGCCAGCTCACCCGGGACAGGGGGCGCTTCTAATGAAAAACTGTTTTTT; cdr3_aa: CASSPGTGGASNEKLFF
cdr3_length: 13; d_call: TRBD2; j_call: TRBJ2-1; clone_size: NA; v_call: TRBV7-8; cdr3_nt: TGTGCCAGCAGACCATTTAGCGGGGGGGCCAAGTTCTTC; cdr3_aa: CASRPFSGGAKFF
cdr3_length: 15; d_call: NA; j_call: TRBJ2-2; clone_size: NA; v_call: TRBV4-1; cdr3_nt: TGCGCCAGCAGCCTCGAGCCCAGCAGCGCCCGGGAGCTGTTTTTT; cdr3_aa: CASSLEPSSARELFF
cdr3_length: 15; d_call: TRBD1; j_call: TRBJ1-1; clone_size: NA; v_call: TRBV7-9; cdr3_nt: TGTGCCAGCAGCGGTCGGACAGGGGTGAACACTGAAGCTTTCTTT; cdr3_aa: CASSGRTGVNTEAFF
cdr3_length: 14; d_call: NA; j_call: TRBJ2-7; clone_size: NA; v_call: TRBV2; cdr3_nt: TGTGCCAGCAGTGATGGCGGGTCCCCCTACGAGCAGTACTTC; cdr3_aa: CASSDGGSPYEQYF
cdr3_length: 20; d_call: NA; j_call: TRBJ2-6; clone_size: NA; v_call: TRBV9; cdr3_nt: TGTGCCAGCAGCGTAGCAATGTCGGGAAGGCGGAGCTCTGGGGCCAACGTCCTGACTTTC; cdr3_aa: CASSVAMSGRRSSGANVLTF
cdr3_length: 13; d_call: NA; j_call: TRBJ1-2; clone_size: NA; v_call: TRBV5-6; cdr3_nt: TGTGCCAGCAGACCGAACAGGGACTATGGCTACACCTTC; cdr3_aa: CASRPNRDYGYTF
cdr3_length: 15; d_call: TRBD1; j_call: TRBJ1-5; clone_size: few; v_call: TRBV6-5; cdr3_nt: TGTGCCAGCAGCTGGGACAGGGGAAGCAATCAGCCCCAGCATTTT; cdr3_aa: CASSWDRGSNQPQHF
cdr3_length: 13; d_call: NA; j_call: TRBJ2-7; clone_size: NA; v_call: TRBV7-9; cdr3_nt: TGTGCCAGCAGCCAAGCACCCCGAGACGAGCAGTACTTC; cdr3_aa: CASSQAPRDEQYF
cdr3_length: 13; d_call: NA; j_call: TRBJ2-5; clone_size: NA; v_call: TRBV2; cdr3_nt: TGTGCCACCCGGGGCGGGGCCCAAGAGACCCAGTACTTC; cdr3_aa: CATRGGAQETQYF
cdr3_length: 13; d_call: TRBD1; j_call: TRBJ1-1; clone_size: NA; v_call: TRBV7-2; cdr3_nt: TGTGCCAGCAGCGGGGGAGGACAGGGGTTAGCTTTCTTT; cdr3_aa: CASSGGGQGLAFF
cdr3_length: 15; d_call: NA; j_call: TRBJ2-2; clone_size: NA; v_call: TRBV5-1; cdr3_nt: TGCGCCAGCAGCTTGGCCCGGGGATGGACCGGGGAGCTGTTTTTT; cdr3_aa: CASSLARGWTGELFF
cdr3_length: 15; d_call: NA; j_call: TRBJ2-1; clone_size: NA; v_call: TRBV5-1; cdr3_nt: TGCGCCAGCAGCTTGGAGGCAGGCTCCTACAATGAGCAGTTCTTC; cdr3_aa: CASSLEAGSYNEQFF
cdr3_length: 15; d_call: NA; j_call: TRBJ1-4; clone_size: NA; v_call: TRBV11-2; cdr3_nt: TGTGCCAGCAGCCAGGGAGGGCCTACTAATGAAAAACTGTTTTTT; cdr3_aa: CASSQGGPTNEKLFF
cdr3_length: 14; d_call: NA; j_call: TRBJ2-7; clone_size: NA; v_call: TRBV6-6; cdr3_nt: TGTGCCAGCAGTTACGGGCAGGGCTCCTACGAGCAGTACTTC; cdr3_aa: CASSYGQGSYEQYF
cdr3_length: 18; d_call: TRBD2; j_call: TRBJ2-1; clone_size: NA; v_call: TRBV9; cdr3_nt: TGTGCCAGCAGCGTAGCTCAGGCGGGGGGCTTGGGGTACAATGAGCAGTTCTTC; cdr3_aa: CASSVAQAGGLGYNEQFF